The 12 T cell receptor beta chains in this list originate from one sample, sequenced in a study of response to subunit inactivated influenza vaccine. TCRdb re-derived calls from the RT-PCR reads in MiXCR, one entry per CDR3 protein. The sample includes about 520,000 distinct CDR3 sequences, approximately 7.3% of them seen just once. The sequences come from PBMCs from blood, collected less than 30 months after vaccination. Receptors originate from a man between 45 and 75 years old who received an inactivated influenza vaccine.

The V gene is TRBV14, the J gene TRBJ2-1; D is ambiguous. V lost 3 bases and J 9 bases, leaving 12 bases between the germline ends. Germline lookup yields CDR1 SGHDN and CDR2 FVKESK. The CDR3 contains 13 residues. CDR3: CASSQYREGEQFF. CDR3 in DNA: TGTGCCAGCAGCCAGTATAGGGAAGGTGAGCAGTTCTTC. The variable domain in full, with the rest retrieved from reference TRBV14 and TRBJ2-1, is EAGVTQFPSHSVIEKGQTVTLRCDPISGHDNLYWYRRVMGKEIKFLLHFVKESKQDESGMPNNRFLAERTGGTYSTLKVQPAELEDSGVYFCASSQYREGEQFFGPGTRLTVL.

In regard to this clonotype: No conserved phenylalanine or tryptophan is present at the end of the CDR3, so a read error is the likely explanation. The chain couples TRBV29-1 to TRBJ2-1; 8 bases fit TRBD2. The CDR3 contains 14 residues. The germline V gene has CDR1 SQVTM and CDR2 ANQGSEA. Trimming took 4 bases from V and 0 from J; bases not matched to a gene: 2. CDR3 bases: TGCAGCGTTGTAAGCGGGAGCTCCTACAATGAGCAGTTCTCC. This codes for CSVVSGSSYNEQFS.

V and J are TRBV10-3 and TRBJ2-7, with D perhaps matching TRBD2 (5 bases). This CDR3 spans 13 amino acids. Between the trimmed V and J ends, which lost 6 bases and 3 bases, there was a span of 12 bases. Per germline, CDR1 ENHRY and CDR2 SYGVKD. CDR3 residues: CAISPTGYYEQYF. The CDR3 DNA reads as TGTGCCATCAGCCCTACGGGGTACTACGAGCAGTACTTC.

This clonotype was detected a few times. This chain links TRBV3-1 with TRBJ2-1; 9 positions agree with TRBD2. The CDR3 loop spans 18 amino acids. Trimming took 4 bases from V and 10 from J; bases not matched to a gene: 20. CDR1 is LGHDT and CDR2 is YNNKEL in the germline V gene (reference sequence). CDR3 coding DNA: TGTGCCAGCAGCCCGCGGCGGGGTAGTAGCGGGAGTCCGGGGGAGCAGTTCTTC. This gives the protein CASSPRRGSSGSPGEQFF.

This sequence joins TRBV6-1 and TRBJ1-1; 8 nucleotides match TRBD1. The CDR3 is 15 amino acids. Germline CDR1 and CDR2: MNHNS and SASEGT. J gave up 5 bases and V 5 bases, and 10 bases lay outside the gene matches. The CDR3 sequence is CASSQKTGERTEAFF. The CDR3 DNA reads TGTGCCAGCAGTCAGAAGACAGGGGAGAGAACTGAAGCTTTCTTT.

This clonotype was picked up many times. This chain joins TRBV20-1 and TRBJ2-5, with D perhaps matching TRBD2 (5 bases). This CDR3 has 12 residues. The germline CDR1 and CDR2 sequences are DFQATT and SNEGSKA (reference sequence). Trimming shortened V by 6 bases and J by 4 bases, and 12 bases separated the two germline ends. The CDR3, as DNA: TGCAGTGCCTTTCGGAGCGGAGAGACCCAGTACTTC. It specifies CSAFRSGETQYF.

The chain carries TRBV4-3 and TRBJ1-1, with no clear D. Germline CDR1 is LGHNA and CDR2 is YSLEER. The CDR3 runs to 15 residues. Trimming took off 4 bases at V and 0 bases at J, with 12 bases between the two ends. This CDR3 reads CASSRSPTVNTEAFF. For the CDR3, the DNA is TGCGCCAGCAGCCGAAGCCCGACGGTGAACACTGAAGCTTTCTTT.

This clonotype was detected once. This may be a read error: a much more frequent sequence differs by one nucleotide. The gene calls are TRBV6-1 and TRBJ2-3, with D uncertain. Germline assignment: CDR1 MNHNS and CDR2 SASEGT. This CDR3 is 11 amino acids long. The CDR3 DNA reads TGTTCCAGCAGTGACTTTGATACGCAGTATTTT. Amino acid sequence: CSSSDFDTQYF.

V usage is TRBV27 and J usage is TRBJ2-7, with TRBD2 matching over 9 bases. CDR3 size: 15 residues. Looked up from germline, CDR1 is MNHEY and CDR2 is SMNVEV (reference sequence). The V segment lost 2 bases and the J segment 3 bases; nucleotides outside the gene matches: 5. CDR3 in amino acids: CASSLSPSGNYEQYF. The CDR3 DNA reads TGTGCCAGCAGTTTAAGCCCTAGCGGGAACTACGAGCAGTACTTC.

The V and J genes are TRBV7-2 and TRBJ2-7; a weak D match, TRBD2 (6 bases). The V end lost 2 bases, the J end lost 0 bases, and 11 bases lay between the germline ends. This CDR3 has 15 residues. Germline CDR1 and CDR2: SGHTA and FQGNSA. This CDR3 is CASSLSWEASYEQYF. CDR3 DNA sequence: TGTGCCAGCAGCTTATCTTGGGAGGCCTCCTACGAGCAGTACTTC. Supplemented by reference TRBV7-2 and TRBJ2-7, the full variable domain reads GAGVSQSPSNKVTEKGKDVELRCDPISGHTALYWYRQSLGQGLEFLIYFQGNSAPDKSGLPSDRFSAERTGGSVSTLTIQRTQQEDSAVYLCASSLSWEASYEQYFGPGTRLTVT.

This clonotype appeared a few times. The V call is TRBV20-1, the J call TRBJ2-3; D is undetermined. The V end was cut by 5 bases, the J end by 6 bases, with 12 bases between. This CDR3 is 12 amino acids long. CDR1 and CDR2 (germline): DFQATT, SNEGSKA (reference sequence). DNA of the CDR3: TGCAGTGCTGGTTCGGCAAGGGATACGCAGTATTTT. Amino acid sequence: CSAGSARDTQYF.

This clonotype was counted a few times. This sequence joins TRBV6-1 and TRBJ2-7, with 12 bases identical to TRBD2. Germline loops: CDR1 MNHNS, CDR2 SASEGT. The CDR3 length is 17 residues. J gave up 0 bases and V 2 bases, and 5 bases lay outside the gene matches. The CDR3, as DNA: TGTGCCAGCAGTGAACGGCTAGCGGGAGGGACCTCCTACGAGCAGTACTTC. This encodes CASSERLAGGTSYEQYF.